These T cell receptor beta chains were read from a single sample in a study of T cell responses to AZD1222 COVID-19 vaccine. Assay: immunoSEQ multiplex PCR; the TCRdb copy retains only in-frame clones and omits some. The profile shows some 86,000 clones, about 84% of them singletons. The source was peripheral blood, collected on day 0 of AZD1222 vaccination. These receptors all come from an adult in good health. The CDR3 runs from the conserved cysteine through the conserved F or W. The order of the fields is J gene, D gene, clone size, V gene, CDR3 DNA, CDR3 protein. The D gene is left open where the match is weak. Clone sizes are given selectively: once, few, many, or a class where the clone is expanded.

j_gene: TRBJ2-3
d_gene: NA
abundance: NA
v_gene: TRBV3-1/TRBV3-2
CDR3nt: TGTGCCAGCAGCCAATCAGGCACAGATACGCAGTATTTT
CDR3aa: CASSQSGTDTQYF

j_gene: TRBJ1-2
d_gene: NA
abundance: once
v_gene: TRBV7-8
CDR3nt: TGTGCCAGCAGCTTAGAGACAGACTATGGCTACACCTTC
CDR3aa: CASSLETDYGYTF

j_gene: TRBJ1-3
d_gene: NA
abundance: few
v_gene: TRBV5-1
CDR3nt: TGCGCCAGCAGCTTGGACAGCTCTGGAAACACCATATATTTT
CDR3aa: CASSLDSSGNTIYF

j_gene: TRBJ2-1
d_gene: NA
abundance: NA
v_gene: TRBV3-1/TRBV3-2
CDR3nt: TGTGCCAGCAGCCAGCGCTTGCCAGGGGGAGGGCCGGGAAATGAGCAGTTCTTC
CDR3aa: CASSQRLPGGGPGNEQFF

j_gene: TRBJ2-7
d_gene: TRBD2
abundance: NA
v_gene: TRBV30
CDR3nt: TGTGCCGCTGGACTACTAGCGGGAACGTACGAGCAGTACTTC
CDR3aa: CAAGLLAGTYEQYF

j_gene: TRBJ2-2
d_gene: NA
abundance: few
v_gene: TRBV5-8
CDR3nt: TGTGCCAGCAGCCGAGGGACATCCACGAACACCGGGGAGCTGTTTTTT
CDR3aa: CASSRGTSTNTGELFF

j_gene: TRBJ2-1
d_gene: TRBD2
abundance: once
v_gene: TRBV10-1
CDR3nt: TGCGCCAGCAGTGGGGCGGGGGTCTCCTACAATGAGCAGTTCTTC
CDR3aa: CASSGAGVSYNEQFF

j_gene: TRBJ2-2
d_gene: TRBD1
abundance: NA
v_gene: TRBV7-8
CDR3nt: TGTGCCAGCAGCCTATCCGGGACAGGGGCCGGGGAGCTGTTTTTT
CDR3aa: CASSLSGTGAGELFF

j_gene: TRBJ2-7
d_gene: TRBD1
abundance: few
v_gene: TRBV6-2/TRBV6-3
CDR3nt: TGTGCCAGCAGCCGGGACAGCTACGAGCAGTACTTC
CDR3aa: CASSRDSYEQYF

j_gene: TRBJ2-7
d_gene: TRBD1
abundance: few
v_gene: TRBV5-6
CDR3nt: TGTGCCAGCAGCTGGGGACAGGGAGGTCCCTACGAGCAGTACTTC
CDR3aa: CASSWGQGGPYEQYF

j_gene: TRBJ1-3
d_gene: NA
abundance: NA
v_gene: TRBV9
CDR3nt: TGTGCCAGCGCGGGACGGAACTCTGGAAACACCATATATTTT
CDR3aa: CASAGRNSGNTIYF

j_gene: TRBJ1-5
d_gene: NA
abundance: few
v_gene: TRBV3-1/TRBV3-2
CDR3nt: TGTGCCAGCAGCCAAGAACAGTCTCCCAATCAGCCCCAGCATTTT
CDR3aa: CASSQEQSPNQPQHF

j_gene: TRBJ2-5
d_gene: TRBD1
abundance: NA
v_gene: TRBV24-1
CDR3nt: TGTGCCACCAGTGAGGCCGGGACAGGGGGACAAGAGACCCAGTACTTC
CDR3aa: CATSEAGTGGQETQYF

j_gene: TRBJ2-3
d_gene: TRBD1
abundance: NA
v_gene: TRBV9
CDR3nt: TGTGCCAGCAGCGGGACAGGGGTAAGCACAGATACGCAGTATTTT
CDR3aa: CASSGTGVSTDTQYF

j_gene: TRBJ1-4
d_gene: NA
abundance: NA
v_gene: TRBV27
CDR3nt: TGTGCCAGCAGTTTATCAGGGCAGGGCTATGAAAAACTGTTTTTT
CDR3aa: CASSLSGQGYEKLFF

j_gene: TRBJ2-7
d_gene: TRBD2
abundance: NA
v_gene: TRBV19
CDR3nt: TGTGCCAGTAGGGGGGGGACCTACGAGCAGTACTTC
CDR3aa: CASRGGTYEQYF

j_gene: TRBJ2-3
d_gene: TRBD2
abundance: NA
v_gene: TRBV14
CDR3nt: TGTGCCAGCAGCCACCGGGGGGGGAACACAGATACGCAGTATTTT
CDR3aa: CASSHRGGNTDTQYF

j_gene: TRBJ1-1
d_gene: NA
abundance: NA
v_gene: TRBV19
CDR3nt: TGTGCCAGTAGTATCCCCCCCTCGAACACTGAAGCTTTCTTT
CDR3aa: CASSIPPSNTEAFF

j_gene: TRBJ1-4
d_gene: TRBD1
abundance: NA
v_gene: TRBV2
CDR3nt: TGTGCCAGCAGTAGGGACAGGGCAACTAATGAAAAACTGTTTTTT
CDR3aa: CASSRDRATNEKLFF

j_gene: TRBJ2-3
d_gene: TRBD2
abundance: NA
v_gene: TRBV27
CDR3nt: TGTGCCAGCAACGGCCCCTCTACTAGCGGGAGGCGGTTGCAGTATTTT
CDR3aa: CASNGPSTSGRRLQYF

j_gene: TRBJ1-2
d_gene: NA
abundance: few
v_gene: TRBV30
CDR3nt: TGTGCCTGGAGTGTACACGGGGGGGGCTACACCTTC
CDR3aa: CAWSVHGGGYTF

j_gene: TRBJ1-1
d_gene: NA
abundance: NA
v_gene: TRBV4-1
CDR3nt: TGCGCCAGCAGCCCAGCATCAGGGGTAAAGGACACTGAAGCTTTCTTT
CDR3aa: CASSPASGVKDTEAFF

j_gene: TRBJ2-2
d_gene: NA
abundance: NA
v_gene: TRBV19
CDR3nt: TGTGCCAGTAGTACCCTCGAAGGCTTGGGTACCGGGGAGCTGTTTTTT
CDR3aa: CASSTLEGLGTGELFF

j_gene: TRBJ2-1
d_gene: TRBD1
abundance: NA
v_gene: TRBV11-3
CDR3nt: TGTGCCAGCAGCTCCGGGACAGGGAGAACTAGTGGGAGCAATGAGCAGTTCTTC
CDR3aa: CASSSGTGRTSGSNEQFF

j_gene: TRBJ1-3
d_gene: NA
abundance: NA
v_gene: TRBV7-8
CDR3nt: TGTGCCAGCAGACCTCCAGGGTCTGGAAACACCATATATTTT
CDR3aa: CASRPPGSGNTIYF

j_gene: TRBJ1-1
d_gene: NA
abundance: NA
v_gene: TRBV29-1
CDR3nt: TGCAGCGTTGGTGGCACTGAAGCTTTCTTT
CDR3aa: CSVGGTEAFF

j_gene: TRBJ2-2
d_gene: NA
abundance: NA
v_gene: TRBV3-1/TRBV3-2
CDR3nt: TGTGCCAGCAGCCTACATCCCAAGGGTCCCGGGGAGCTGTTTTTT
CDR3aa: CASSLHPKGPGELFF

j_gene: TRBJ1-6
d_gene: TRBD1
abundance: NA
v_gene: TRBV20-1
CDR3nt: TGCAGTGCTAGTCCCCTTACAGGGGGCGGTAATTCACCCCTCCACTTT
CDR3aa: CSASPLTGGGNSPLHF

j_gene: TRBJ1-2
d_gene: NA
abundance: NA
v_gene: TRBV30
CDR3nt: TGTGCCTGGAGTAGGGATAACTATGGCTACACCTTC
CDR3aa: CAWSRDNYGYTF

j_gene: TRBJ1-6
d_gene: TRBD1
abundance: NA
v_gene: TRBV18
CDR3nt: TGTGCCAGCTCACCGGGACAGGGATATTCACCCCTCCACTTT
CDR3aa: CASSPGQGYSPLHF

j_gene: TRBJ2-1
d_gene: NA
abundance: NA
v_gene: TRBV9
CDR3nt: TGTGCCAGCAGCGTAGAACTACACAGAGGGTTCAATGAGCAGTTCTTC
CDR3aa: CASSVELHRGFNEQFF

j_gene: TRBJ1-1
d_gene: NA
abundance: few
v_gene: TRBV15
CDR3nt: TGTGCCACCAGCATAGGTCTTGCCCGGAGATACACTGAAGCTTTCTTT
CDR3aa: CATSIGLARRYTEAFF

j_gene: TRBJ1-6
d_gene: NA
abundance: NA
v_gene: TRBV10-3
CDR3nt: TGTGCCATCAGTGAGGACAGCCCTTCACCCCTCCACTTT
CDR3aa: CAISEDSPSPLHF

j_gene: TRBJ1-5
d_gene: NA
abundance: NA
v_gene: TRBV6-2/TRBV6-3
CDR3nt: TGTGCCAGCAGTCGGGGGGGGAGCAATCAGCCCCAGCATTTT
CDR3aa: CASSRGGSNQPQHF

j_gene: TRBJ2-1
d_gene: TRBD2
abundance: NA
v_gene: TRBV2
CDR3nt: TGTGCCAGCAGCGGGACTAGCGGGAGGGTTCAAGATGAGCAGTTCTTC
CDR3aa: CASSGTSGRVQDEQFF

j_gene: TRBJ1-2
d_gene: NA
abundance: NA
v_gene: TRBV30
CDR3nt: TGTGCCTGGAGTGTAGACGGGCGGTATGGCTACACCTTC
CDR3aa: CAWSVDGRYGYTF

j_gene: TRBJ1-4
d_gene: NA
abundance: few
v_gene: TRBV7-9
CDR3nt: TGTGCCAGCAGCTTATGGACCTCGCGGGGTGAAAAACTGTTTTTT
CDR3aa: CASSLWTSRGEKLFF

j_gene: TRBJ2-2
d_gene: NA
abundance: NA
v_gene: TRBV6-1
CDR3nt: TGTGCCAGCAGTGAGTCCCACACCGGGGAGCTGTTTTTT
CDR3aa: CASSESHTGELFF

j_gene: TRBJ1-1
d_gene: NA
abundance: NA
v_gene: TRBV5-1
CDR3nt: TGCGCCAGCAGCTCGGAAGGGGGTAGAACTGAAGCTTTCTTT
CDR3aa: CASSSEGGRTEAFF

j_gene: TRBJ2-2
d_gene: TRBD2
abundance: few
v_gene: TRBV7-9
CDR3nt: TGTGCCAGCAGCCTAGCGGGCTCCGGGGAGCTGTTTTTT
CDR3aa: CASSLAGSGELFF

j_gene: TRBJ2-3
d_gene: NA
abundance: NA
v_gene: TRBV6-5
CDR3nt: TGTGCCAGCAGCCGCACTCTTGGGGCAGATACGCAGTATTTT
CDR3aa: CASSRTLGADTQYF

j_gene: TRBJ1-5
d_gene: NA
abundance: NA
v_gene: TRBV18
CDR3nt: TGTGCCAGCTCACAGGGTGTTAATCAGCCCCAGCATTTT
CDR3aa: CASSQGVNQPQHF

j_gene: TRBJ2-7
d_gene: NA
abundance: NA
v_gene: TRBV27
CDR3nt: TGTGCCAGCAGTTTATCGGGCGCGGACTACGAGCAGTACTTC
CDR3aa: CASSLSGADYEQYF

j_gene: TRBJ1-5
d_gene: NA
abundance: NA
v_gene: TRBV7-9
CDR3nt: TGTGCCAGCAGCCCAGGCTCTGGGGGCAATCAGCCCCAGCATTTT
CDR3aa: CASSPGSGGNQPQHF

j_gene: TRBJ2-2
d_gene: TRBD2
abundance: NA
v_gene: TRBV5-4
CDR3nt: TGTGCCAGCAGCGTACGCGGGGGGCCCGGGGAGCTGTTTTTT
CDR3aa: CASSVRGGPGELFF